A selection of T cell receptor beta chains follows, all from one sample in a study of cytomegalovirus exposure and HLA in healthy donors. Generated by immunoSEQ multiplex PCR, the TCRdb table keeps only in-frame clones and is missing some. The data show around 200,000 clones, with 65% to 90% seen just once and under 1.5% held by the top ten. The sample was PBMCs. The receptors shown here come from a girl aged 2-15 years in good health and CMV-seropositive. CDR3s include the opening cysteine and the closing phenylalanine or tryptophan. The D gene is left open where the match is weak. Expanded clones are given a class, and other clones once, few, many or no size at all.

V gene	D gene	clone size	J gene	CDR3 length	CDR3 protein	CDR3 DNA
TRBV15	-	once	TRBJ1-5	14	CATSRGGGQSAQHF	TGTGCCACCAGCAGAGGGGGGGGGCAATCAGCCCAGCATTTT
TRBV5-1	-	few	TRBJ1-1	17	CASSPLPQGLMNTEAFF	TGCGCCAGCAGCCCGCTACCCCAGGGACTCATGAACACTGAAGCTTTCTTT
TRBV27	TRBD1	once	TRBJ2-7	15	CASSLGTGVSYEQYF	TGTGCCAGCAGTTTAGGGACAGGGGTTAGCTACGAGCAGTACTTC
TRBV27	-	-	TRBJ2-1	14	CASSLYTRYNEQFF	TGTGCCAGCAGTTTATATACCAGATACAATGAGCAGTTCTTC
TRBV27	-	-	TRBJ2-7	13	CASSQQGTLEQYF	TGTGCCAGCAGTCAACAGGGGACTCTCGAGCAGTACTTC
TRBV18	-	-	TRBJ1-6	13	CASSTSQNSPLHF	TGTGCCAGCTCAACCAGTCAGAATTCACCCCTCCACTTT
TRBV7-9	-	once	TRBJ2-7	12	CSSSLGDSEQYF	TGTTCCAGCAGCTTAGGGGACTCCGAGCAGTACTTC
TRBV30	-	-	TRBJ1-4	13	CAWSVMGDEKLFF	TGTGCCTGGAGTGTCATGGGAGATGAAAAACTGTTTTTT
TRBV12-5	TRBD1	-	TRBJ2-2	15	CASGLPRQGTGELFF	TGTGCTAGTGGTTTGCCGAGACAGGGGACCGGGGAGCTGTTTTTT
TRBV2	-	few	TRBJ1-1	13	CATMRGVHTEAFF	TGTGCCACTATGCGGGGGGTCCACACTGAAGCTTTCTTT
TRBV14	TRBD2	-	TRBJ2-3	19	CASSQITGGPEVVPDTQYF	TGTGCCAGCAGCCAGATTACGGGAGGGCCCGAAGTCGTCCCAGATACGCAGTATTTT
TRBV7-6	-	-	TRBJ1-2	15	CASSPSPEGRYGYTF	TGTGCCAGCAGCCCCAGCCCAGAGGGCCGATATGGCTACACCTTC
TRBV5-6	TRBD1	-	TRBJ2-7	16	CASSLDTGTGDGEQYF	TGTGCCAGCAGCTTGGACACCGGGACAGGGGACGGCGAGCAGTACTTC
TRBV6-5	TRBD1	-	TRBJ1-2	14	CASSLTRQGNGYTF	TGTGCCAGCAGTCTAACTAGACAGGGCAATGGCTACACCTTC
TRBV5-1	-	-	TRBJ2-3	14	CASSLGAYSDTQYF	TGCGCCAGCAGCTTGGGGGCCTATTCAGATACGCAGTATTTT
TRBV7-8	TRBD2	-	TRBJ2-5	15	CASSLRSGIQETQYF	TGTGCCAGCAGCTTACGTAGCGGGATTCAAGAGACCCAGTACTTC
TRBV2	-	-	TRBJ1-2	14	CASRPLDSDYGYTF	TGTGCCAGCAGGCCCCTGGACAGCGACTATGGCTACACCTTC
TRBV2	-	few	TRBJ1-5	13	CASSERSNQPQHF	TGTGCCAGCAGTGAGAGGAGCAATCAGCCCCAGCATTTT
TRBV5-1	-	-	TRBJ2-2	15	CASAADSRNTGELFF	TGCGCCAGCGCCGCGGACAGCCGGAACACCGGGGAGCTGTTTTTT
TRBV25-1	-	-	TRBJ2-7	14	CASSSGTFLYEQYF	TGTGCCAGCAGTTCGGGGACATTCCTCTACGAGCAGTACTTC
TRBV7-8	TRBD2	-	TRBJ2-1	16	CASSFLAGTSYNEQFF	TGTGCCAGCAGCTTTCTAGCGGGAACCTCCTACAATGAGCAGTTCTTC
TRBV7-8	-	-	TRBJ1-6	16	CASSLGRPGYNSPLHF	TGTGCCAGCAGCTTAGGGAGGCCCGGCTATAATTCACCCCTCCACTTT